The 8 T cell receptor beta chains in this list originate from one sample, sequenced in a study of cytomegalovirus exposure and HLA in healthy donors. The PCR ran on 60 Vbeta and 13 Jbeta primers. TCRdb's table, derived via immunoSEQ multiplex PCR, lists solely in-frame clones and lacks some. The specimen's table records about 200,000 clones. Sequencing input: PBMCs. Receptors originate from a boy younger than 18 in good health and CMV-seronegative.

In regard to this clone: The junction departs from the called germline gene at one end, perhaps through a read error. The chain recombines TRBV5-1 with TRBJ1-1; tentative D call: TRBD1 (6 bases). CDR1 and CDR2 (germline): SGHRS, YFSETQ. The CDR3 runs to 16 residues. DNA for the CDR3: TGCGCCGGCAGCTTAAACCGTATCGGACAGTTCGATGTGGCTTTCTTT. Translated, it gives CAGSLNRIGQFDVAFF.

V gene TRBV19 combines with J gene TRBJ1-2, with TRBD1 matching 7 bases. V dropped 3 bases and J dropped 0; count of bases not matched to a gene: 7. Per the germline V gene, CDR1 is LNHDA and CDR2 is SQIVND (reference sequence). This CDR3 comprises 16 residues. The CDR3 bases are TGTGCCAGTAGTATCGGACAGGCCACTCCTAACTATGGCTACACCTTC. Translation: CASSIGQATPNYGYTF.

The chain has TRBV2 and TRBJ1-1; no definite D call. The V end lost 2 bases, the J end lost 1 base, and 8 bases lay between the germline ends. CDR1 and CDR2 from the germline V gene are SNHLY and FYNNEI. The CDR3 spans 14 residues. This CDR3 reads CASSERSGNTEAFF. The CDR3 DNA follows: TGTGCCAGCAGTGAACGGTCAGGGAACACTGAAGCTTTCTTT.

The J gene is TRBJ2-5, the V gene TRBV7-3; D possibly corresponds to TRBD2 (5 bases). The CDR3 extends over 13 amino acids. V was clipped by 6 bases and J by 7 bases, with 15 bases between them. CDR1 is SGHTA and CDR2 is FQGTGA in the germline V gene. The CDR3 nucleotides read TGTGCCAGCAGTAAAACGGGAAAAGGGACCCAGTACTTC. Translation: CASSKTGKGTQYF.

The rearrangement joins TRBV7-9 to TRBJ1-5; tentatively, D is TRBD1 (6 bases). Trimming cost V 5 bases and J 4 bases, with 21 bases left between them. There are 17 residues in the CDR3. Looked up from germline, CDR1 is SEHNR and CDR2 is FQNEAQ (reference sequence). The CDR3 DNA reads as TGTGCCAGCAGCGCCCCCCAGGGATGGGGGCCTAATCAGCCCCAGCATTTT. Amino acid sequence: CASSAPQGWGPNQPQHF. Combining the CDR3 with reference TRBV7-9 and TRBJ1-5 gives the whole variable domain DTGVSQNPRHKITKRGQNVTFRCDPISEHNRLYWYRQTLGQGPEFLTYFQNEAQLEKSRLLSDRFSAERPKGSFSTLEIQRTEQGDSAMYLCASSAPQGWGPNQPQHFGDGTRLSIL.

The chain combines TRBV29-1 with TRBJ2-1; D perhaps matches TRBD2 (5 bases). Germline-derived CDR1 and CDR2 are SQVTM and ANQGSEA. Trimming removed 4 bases from V and 3 bases from J, with 10 bases in between. The CDR3 consists of 13 residues. The CDR3 is CSVGYRGYNEQFF. The CDR3 nucleotides read TGCAGCGTTGGATACCGGGGCTACAATGAGCAGTTCTTC.

J is TRBJ2-7 and V is TRBV19; the D gene is possibly TRBD2 (5 bases). The CDR3 loop spans 13 amino acids. CDR1 is LNHDA and CDR2 is SQIVND in the germline V gene (reference sequence). V gave up 5 bases and J gave up 0 bases, with 8 bases separating them. The CDR3 sequence: CASSLRDSYEQYF. For the CDR3, the DNA is TGTGCCAGTAGTCTACGGGACTCCTACGAGCAGTACTTC.

The rearrangement joins TRBV28 to TRBJ1-1; D is perhaps TRBD1 (6 bases). CDR1 and CDR2 from the germline V gene are MDHEN and SYDVKM. V gave up 6 bases and J gave up 1 base, with 21 bases separating them. This CDR3 spans 17 amino acids. The CDR3 sequence is CASRPGTGTPANTEAFF. The CDR3 DNA sequence: TGTGCCAGCAGACCCGGTACCGGGACACCGGCGAACACTGAAGCTTTCTTT.